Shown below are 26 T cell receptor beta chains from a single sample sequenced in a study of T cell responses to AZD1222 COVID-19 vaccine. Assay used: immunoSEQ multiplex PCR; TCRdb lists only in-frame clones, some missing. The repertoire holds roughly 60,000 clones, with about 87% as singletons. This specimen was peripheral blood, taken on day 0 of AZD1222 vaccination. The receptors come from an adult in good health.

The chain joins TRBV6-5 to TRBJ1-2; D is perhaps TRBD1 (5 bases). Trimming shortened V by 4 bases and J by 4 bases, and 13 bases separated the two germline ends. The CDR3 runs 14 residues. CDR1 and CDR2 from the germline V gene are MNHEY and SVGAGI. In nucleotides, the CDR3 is TGTGCCAGCAGTTCCCAGGGCGAGGCCTATGGCTACACCTTC. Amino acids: CASSSQGEAYGYTF.

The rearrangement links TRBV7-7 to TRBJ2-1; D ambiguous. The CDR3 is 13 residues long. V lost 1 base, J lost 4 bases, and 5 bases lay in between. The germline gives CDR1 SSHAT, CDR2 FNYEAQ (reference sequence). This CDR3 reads CASSLDSYNEQFF. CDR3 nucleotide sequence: TGTGCCAGCAGCTTAGACTCATACAATGAGCAGTTCTTC.

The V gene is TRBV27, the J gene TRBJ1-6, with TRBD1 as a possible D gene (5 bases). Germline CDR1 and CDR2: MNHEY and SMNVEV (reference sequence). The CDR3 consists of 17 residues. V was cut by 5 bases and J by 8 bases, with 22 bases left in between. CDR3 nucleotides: TGTGCCAGCAGTACCTCCCATTCAGGGTTCGGTGATTCACCCCTCCACTTT. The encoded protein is CASSTSHSGFGDSPLHF.

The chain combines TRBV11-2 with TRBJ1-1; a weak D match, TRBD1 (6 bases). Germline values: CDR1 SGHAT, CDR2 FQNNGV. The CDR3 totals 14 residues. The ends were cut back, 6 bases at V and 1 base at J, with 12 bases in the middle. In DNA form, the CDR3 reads TGTGCCAGCAGGAAAGAGGACAGGAACACTGAAGCTTTCTTT. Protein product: CASRKEDRNTEAFF.

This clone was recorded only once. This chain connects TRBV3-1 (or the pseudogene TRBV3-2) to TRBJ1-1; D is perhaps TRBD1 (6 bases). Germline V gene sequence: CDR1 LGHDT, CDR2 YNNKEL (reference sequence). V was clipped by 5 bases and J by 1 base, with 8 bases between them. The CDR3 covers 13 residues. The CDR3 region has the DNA TGTGCCAGCAGCGTGACAGGGAACACTGAAGCTTTCTTT. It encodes CASSVTGNTEAFF.

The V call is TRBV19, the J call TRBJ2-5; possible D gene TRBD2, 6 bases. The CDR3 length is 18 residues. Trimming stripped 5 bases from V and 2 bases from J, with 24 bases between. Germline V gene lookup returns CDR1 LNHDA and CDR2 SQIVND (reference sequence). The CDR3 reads CASSLEVRGGRGQETQYF. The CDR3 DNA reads TGTGCCAGTAGTCTCGAGGTTCGTGGTGGCCGGGGGCAAGAGACCCAGTACTTC.

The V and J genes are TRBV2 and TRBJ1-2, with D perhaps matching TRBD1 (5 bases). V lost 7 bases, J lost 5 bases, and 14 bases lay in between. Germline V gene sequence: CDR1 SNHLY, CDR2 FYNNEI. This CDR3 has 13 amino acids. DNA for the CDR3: TGTGCCAGCATTCGGGACCGGGAATATGGCTACACCTTC. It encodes CASIRDREYGYTF.

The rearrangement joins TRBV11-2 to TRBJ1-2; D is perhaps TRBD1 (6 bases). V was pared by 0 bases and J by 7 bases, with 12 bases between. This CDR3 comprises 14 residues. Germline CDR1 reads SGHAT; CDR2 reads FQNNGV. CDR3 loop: CASSLDRRGSGYTF. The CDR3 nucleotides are TGTGCCAGCAGCTTAGATCGCAGGGGTAGTGGCTACACCTTC.

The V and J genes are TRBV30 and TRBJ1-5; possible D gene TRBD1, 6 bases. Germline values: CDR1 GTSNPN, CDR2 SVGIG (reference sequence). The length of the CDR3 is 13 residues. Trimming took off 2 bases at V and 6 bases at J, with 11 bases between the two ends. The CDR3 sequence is CAWSRGAGQPQHF. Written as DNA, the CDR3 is TGTGCCTGGAGTCGGGGGGCGGGTCAGCCCCAGCATTTT. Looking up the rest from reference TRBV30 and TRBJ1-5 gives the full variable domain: SQTIHQWPATLVQPVGSPLSLECTVEGTSNPNLYWYRQAAGRGLQLLFYSVGIGQISSEVPQNLSASRPQDRQFILSSKKLLLSDSGFYLCAWSRGAGQPQHFGDGTRLSIL.

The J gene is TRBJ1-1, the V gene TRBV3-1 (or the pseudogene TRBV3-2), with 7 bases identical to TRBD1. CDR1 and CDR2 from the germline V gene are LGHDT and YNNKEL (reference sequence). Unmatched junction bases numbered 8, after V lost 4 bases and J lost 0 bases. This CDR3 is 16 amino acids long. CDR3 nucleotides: TGTGCCAGCAGCCGCCAGGGGGGGCGGTTGAACACTGAAGCTTTCTTT. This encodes CASSRQGGRLNTEAFF.

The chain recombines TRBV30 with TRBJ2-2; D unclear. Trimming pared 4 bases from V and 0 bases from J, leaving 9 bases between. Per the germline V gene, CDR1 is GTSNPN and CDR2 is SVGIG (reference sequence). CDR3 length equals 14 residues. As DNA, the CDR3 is TGTGCCTGGAAGGTCCAAGCGAACACCGGGGAGCTGTTTTTT. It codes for CAWKVQANTGELFF.

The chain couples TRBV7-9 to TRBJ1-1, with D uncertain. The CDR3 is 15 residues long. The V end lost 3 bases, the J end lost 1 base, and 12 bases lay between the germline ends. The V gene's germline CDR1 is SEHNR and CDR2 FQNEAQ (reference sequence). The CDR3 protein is CASSFIMWQNTEAFF. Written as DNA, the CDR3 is TGTGCCAGCAGCTTTATCATGTGGCAGAACACTGAAGCTTTCTTT.

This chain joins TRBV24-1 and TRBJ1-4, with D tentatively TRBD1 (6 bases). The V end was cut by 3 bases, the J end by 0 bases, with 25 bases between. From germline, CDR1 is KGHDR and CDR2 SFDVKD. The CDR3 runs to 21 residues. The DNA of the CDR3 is TGTGCCACCAGTGATCCCCCCTGGCGGGGGAGGGGGACTGCAACTAATGAAAAACTGTTTTTT. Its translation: CATSDPPWRGRGTATNEKLFF.

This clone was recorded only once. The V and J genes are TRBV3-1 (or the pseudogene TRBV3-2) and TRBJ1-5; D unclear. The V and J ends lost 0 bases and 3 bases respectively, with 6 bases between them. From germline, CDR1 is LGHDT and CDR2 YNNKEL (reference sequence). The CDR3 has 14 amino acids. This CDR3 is CASSQDRNNQPQHF. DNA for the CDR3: TGTGCCAGCAGCCAAGATCGTAACAATCAGCCCCAGCATTTT.

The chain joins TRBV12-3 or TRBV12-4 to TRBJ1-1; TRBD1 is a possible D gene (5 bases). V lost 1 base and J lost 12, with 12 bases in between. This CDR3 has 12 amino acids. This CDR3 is CASSLGSRVSFF. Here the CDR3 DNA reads TGTGCCAGCAGTTTAGGGTCCAGGGTTTCTTTCTTT.

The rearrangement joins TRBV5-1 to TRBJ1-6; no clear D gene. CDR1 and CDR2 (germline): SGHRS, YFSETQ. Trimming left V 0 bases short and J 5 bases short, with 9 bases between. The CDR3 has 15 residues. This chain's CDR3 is CASSLGGGNNSPLHF. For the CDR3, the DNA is TGCGCCAGCAGCTTGGGTGGAGGGAATAATTCACCCCTCCACTTT.

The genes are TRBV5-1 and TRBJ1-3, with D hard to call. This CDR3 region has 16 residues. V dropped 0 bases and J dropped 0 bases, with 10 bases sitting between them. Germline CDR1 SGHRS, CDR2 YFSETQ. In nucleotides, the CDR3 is TGCGCCAGCAGCTTGGCCTCAGGCTCCTCTGGAAACACCATATATTTT. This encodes CASSLASGSSGNTIYF.

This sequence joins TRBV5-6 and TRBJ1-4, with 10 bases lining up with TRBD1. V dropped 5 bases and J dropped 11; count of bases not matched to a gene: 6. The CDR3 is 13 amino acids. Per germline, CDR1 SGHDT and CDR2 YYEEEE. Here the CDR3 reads CASSLDRGRKLFF. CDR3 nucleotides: TGTGCCAGCAGTTTAGACAGGGGGCGGAAACTGTTTTTT.

CDR3 amino acids: CASSWRMNTDTQYF. DNA for the CDR3: TGCGCCAGCAGCTGGCGGATGAATACAGATACGCAGTATTTT. The chain combines TRBV5-1 with TRBJ2-3; D unresolved. Trimming stripped 3 bases from V and 3 bases from J, with 11 bases between. This CDR3 spans 14 amino acids. Germline V gene sequence: CDR1 SGHRS, CDR2 YFSETQ.

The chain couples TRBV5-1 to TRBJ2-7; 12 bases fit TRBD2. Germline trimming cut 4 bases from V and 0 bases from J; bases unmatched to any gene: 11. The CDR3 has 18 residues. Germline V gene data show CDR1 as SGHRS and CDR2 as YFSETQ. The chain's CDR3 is CASSTQAGTSGSSYEQYF. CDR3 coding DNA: TGCGCCAGCAGCACTCAAGCCGGGACTAGCGGGTCCTCCTACGAGCAGTACTTC.

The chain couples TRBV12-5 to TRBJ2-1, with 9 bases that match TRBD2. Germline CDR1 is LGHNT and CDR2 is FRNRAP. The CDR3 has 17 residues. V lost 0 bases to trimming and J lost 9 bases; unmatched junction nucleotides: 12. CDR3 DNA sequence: TGTGCTAGTGGTTTGGTAAATGGCGCTAGCGGGGTGGGTGAGCAGTTCTTC. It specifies CASGLVNGASGVGEQFF.

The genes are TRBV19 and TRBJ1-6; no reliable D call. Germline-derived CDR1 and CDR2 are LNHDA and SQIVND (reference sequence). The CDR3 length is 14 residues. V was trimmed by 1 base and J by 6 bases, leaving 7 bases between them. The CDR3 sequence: CASSIGVGNSPLHF. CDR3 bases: TGTGCCAGTAGTATAGGGGTTGGTAATTCACCCCTCCACTTT.

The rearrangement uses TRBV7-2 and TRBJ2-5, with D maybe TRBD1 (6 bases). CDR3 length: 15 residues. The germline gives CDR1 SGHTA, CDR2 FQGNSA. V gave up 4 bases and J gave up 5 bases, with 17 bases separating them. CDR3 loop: CASSSPLGGRETQYF. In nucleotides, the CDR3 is TGTGCCAGCAGCTCCCCTCTAGGGGGAAGGGAGACCCAGTACTTC.

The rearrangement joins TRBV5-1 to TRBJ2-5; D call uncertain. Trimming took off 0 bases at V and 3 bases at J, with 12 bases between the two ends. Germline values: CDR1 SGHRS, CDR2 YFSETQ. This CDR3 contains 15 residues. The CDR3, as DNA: TGCGCCAGCAGCTTGGTCGCGACTCCCGAAGAGACCCAGTACTTC. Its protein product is CASSLVATPEETQYF.

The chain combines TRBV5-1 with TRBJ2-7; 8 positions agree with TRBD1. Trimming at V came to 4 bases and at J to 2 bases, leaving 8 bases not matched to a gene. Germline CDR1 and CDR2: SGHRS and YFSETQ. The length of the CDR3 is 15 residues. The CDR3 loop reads CASSQQGQGPYEQYF. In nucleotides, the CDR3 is TGCGCCAGCAGCCAACAAGGACAGGGCCCCTACGAGCAGTACTTC.

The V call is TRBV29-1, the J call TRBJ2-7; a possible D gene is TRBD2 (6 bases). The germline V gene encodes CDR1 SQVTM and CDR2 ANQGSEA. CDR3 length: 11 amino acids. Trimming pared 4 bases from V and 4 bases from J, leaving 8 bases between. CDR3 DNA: TGCAGCGTTGGCGGGGATTACGAGCAGTACTTC. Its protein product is CSVGGDYEQYF.